A selection of T cell receptor beta chains follows, all from one sample in a study of cytomegalovirus exposure and HLA in healthy donors. Sequenced by immunoSEQ multiplex PCR; TCRdb stores in-frame clones only, minus some. The sample includes about 260,000 clones, under 80% of them seen just once. Sequencing input: PBMCs. The receptors originated from a female donor in good health and CMV-seronegative. CDR3s include the opening cysteine and the closing phenylalanine or tryptophan. D genes are given only for firm matches. Some rows have no size entry. The others give once, few or many, or a class for an expanded clone.

15,.,.,TRBJ2-2,TRBV7-2,CASSTPSGSPGELFF,TGTGCCAGCAGTACTCCGTCGGGTTCACCCGGGGAGCTGTTTTTT
12,few,.,TRBJ2-1,TRBV7-9,CSSSRAGNEQFF,TGTTCCAGCAGCCGAGCGGGCAATGAGCAGTTCTTC
12,.,.,TRBJ2-1,TRBV5-6,CASSLQANEQFF,TGTGCCAGCAGCTTGCAGGCCAATGAGCAGTTCTTC
13,.,.,TRBJ1-2,TRBV11-2,CASSLFINYGYTF,TGTGCCAGCAGCTTATTTATCAACTATGGCTACACCTTC
13,.,.,TRBJ2-5,TRBV5-4,CASSMGTFGGQYF,TGTGCCAGCAGCATGGGGACATTTGGAGGGCAGTACTTC
16,.,.,TRBJ2-7,TRBV13,CASSTSGTLSSYEQYF,TGTGCCAGCAGCACCTCCGGGACTTTGAGCTCCTACGAGCAGTACTTC
16,few,TRBD2,TRBJ2-5,TRBV7-2,CASSLQAGGLQETQYF,TGTGCCAGCAGCTTACAAGCGGGAGGCCTTCAAGAGACCCAGTACTTC
14,.,TRBD2,TRBJ2-7,TRBV6-5,CASRPRLAGYEQYF,TGTGCCAGCAGACCCAGACTAGCGGGGTACGAGCAGTACTTC
13,.,.,TRBJ2-5,TRBV2,CASNPTGQETQYF,TGTGCCAGCAACCCGACGGGCCAAGAGACCCAGTACTTC
11,.,.,TRBJ1-1,TRBV15,CATSRDRRAFF,TGTGCCACCAGCAGAGATAGGAGGGCTTTCTTT